This TCR beta chain was recorded in a study of shared clonotypes between healthy human individuals (dated by TCRdb to about 2020). Background for the entire study: The cohort comprised a couple of women and three men aged 18 to 49 years. For each donor, three plates each were used for CD4 naive and CD4 memory, two plates were used for CD8 naive, and one plate was used for CD8 memory. To estimate repertoire size and how much clonotype sharing occurs between individuals, the study deeply sequenced the blood TCR repertoires of several healthy adults. To increase sequencing depth and limit assay-specific biases, different laboratories used diverse techniques to prepare libraries and sequence TCR repertoires. Each donor's leukapheresis produced roughly between roughly 0.94 and 9.5 billion PBMCs.

Worth noting for this clone: This clone's antigen is unknown. Qualities for individual bases were not recorded, and no much larger clone is one base off.

The donors were healthy, HIV-negative adults who had no recently reported acute infections or vaccinations. All donors were Caucasian adults living in Nashville, Tennessee, USA. CD4+ T cells were enriched by magnetic negative selection; naive cells were then positively selected on CD45RA, and the negative fraction formed the memory subset. Blood was collected by leukapheresis, and PBMCs were isolated by Ficoll-Histopaque density gradient centrifugation and then cryopreserved in liquid nitrogen vapor phase. Analytical flow cytometry was used to check the purity and quantity of each magnetically sorted T cell population. Genomic DNA was isolated from each sorted fraction and quantified by UV absorbance on a Nanodrop 2000c. TCR CDR3 regions were amplified from genomic DNA by multiplex PCR using the deep immunoSEQ assay. For each cell subset, the extracted genomic DNA was distributed evenly across all wells of several immunoSEQ 96-well plates, and each plate served as one replicate. Each replicate PCR for sorted subsets received about 0.2 ug genomic DNA, equal to roughly 33,000 T cell genomes. The purified libraries were quantified using a Qubit 3.0 fluorometer, sized with a Bioanalyzer 2100, and then quantified again using the KAPA Library Quantification kit. Every immunoSEQ 96-well plate was sequenced on a separate single-read 150-cycle Illumina NextSeq 550 flow cell. From the authors' description of their analysis: Because only junctional sequences without quality scores were contained in the immunoSEQ output, filtering matching that applied to full-length reads could not be performed. To assign V/J genes and CDR3, sequences were annotated against IMGT germline references using PyIR, a Python wrapper for IgBLAST v1.9. Reads with weak V/J assignments (E-value above 1e-6), missing CDR3, stop codons, out-of-frame junctions, or ambiguous translated residues were removed. A V3J clonotype was defined by an identical inferred V gene, J gene, and CDR3 amino acid sequence. Percentage overlap between repertoires was computed as shared unique clonotypes divided by the size of the smaller repertoire. Richness of each repertoire was evaluated using RTK rarefaction, the Chao1 estimator, and Recon v2.1 estimates of unobserved clonotypes. Generation probabilities for all TCRbeta clonotypes obtained by the gDNA method from a few donors were computed using OLGA. TCRdb provides this immuneACCESS table in a form limited to in-frame rearrangements. Some clones are lacking; in checked studies, under half of them reflect an unresolved V gene, and why the rest are absent is not known. V and J calls and clone size are given by that table; D and trimming were obtained from the DNA. The sample yields around 2.1 million clones; approximately 96% were counted once. Of the sample, less than 0.15% falls within the top ten clones.

Paper-wide results and their limitations: Because the study included a small number of donors, the genetic and exposure-history diversity represented was limited. Compared with non-shared clonotypes, the clonotypes found in all four sorted-subset donors had higher generation probabilities. Pairwise subsampling indicated that sequencing depth was expected to affect the degree of clonotype sharing among donors. Estimated clonotype richness was generally larger for naive than for memory subsets. Sharing across a few donors was observed for 5% to 6.5% of naive CD4, less than 4% of naive CD8, roughly 2.4% of memory CD4, and roughly 0.4% of memory CD8 clonotypes. Even with the large sequencing depth, rarefaction of the sorted-subset datasets indicated that sequencing was incomplete. Sampling was restricted to blood, and TCR repertoires in tissue are likely to differ from TCR repertoires in blood.

The sequenced sample consisted of naive CD4+ T cells sorted from blood. Per the publication, the cell subset or site label means: CD45RA+ positively selected. The receptor was isolated from a man between 18 and 29 years old in good health.

The DNA sequence follows: TGTGCCAGCACCCCTCGCCGGGTTCACGGTGCCAATACTGGCTACACCTTC. This encodes CASTPRRVHGANTGYTF. This chain is built from TRBV11-3 and TRBJ1-2; the D gene cannot be named for sure. From the cysteine up to the phenylalanine, the CDR3 has a length of 17 residues. The entry retains the CDR3 DNA only, 51 bases that are in frame from base 1. CDR1 and CDR2 were assigned from the germline V gene as SGHNT and YENEEA. The V end loses 7 bases and the J end loses 7 bases, and a stretch of 28 bases separates them. Supplemented by the reference TRBV11-3 and TRBJ1-2 proteins around the CDR3, the complete variable domain is EAGVVQSPRYKIIEKKQPVAFWCNPISGHNTLYWYLQNLGQGPELLIRYENEEAVDDSQLPKDRFSAERLKGVDSTLKIQPAELGDSAVYLCASTPRRVHGANTGYTFGSGTRLTVV.